The 5 T cell receptor beta chains reported below all come from one sample, sequenced in a study of T cells in Graves' hyperthyroidism and ophthalmopathy. Researchers amplified the TCR beta CDR3 regions from RNA transcripts. A set of HTBI primers served as the primers for a first-round RT-PCR of the TCR CDR3. A single record per CDR3 protein comes from TCRdb applying MiXCR to the multiplex PCR reads. The table has 250,000 to 300,000 distinct CDR3 sequences, less than 15% seen once. The sequenced sample consisted of blood. These TCRs come from a woman aged 25 to 39 with Graves' hyperthyroidism that later progressed to Graves' ophthalmopathy.

This clonotype showed up just a few times. This chain links TRBV7-3 with TRBJ2-1, with D possibly matching TRBD2 (5 bases). The CDR3 is 15 residues long. CDR1 is SGHTA and CDR2 is FQGTGA in the germline V gene. Trimming shortened V by 5 bases and J by 8 bases, and 19 bases separated the two germline ends. The CDR3 here is CASSPRAGWADEQFF. The CDR3 DNA sequence: TGTGCCAGCAGCCCCCGGGCGGGTTGGGCCGATGAGCAGTTCTTC.

This clonotype was counted ten times or more. The V and J genes are TRBV9 and TRBJ2-7, with 8 bases matching TRBD1. The CDR3 runs 13 residues. V shed 3 bases and J 5 bases; nucleotides not matched to a gene: 4. Germline CDR1 and CDR2: SGDLS and YYNGEE. CDR3 nucleotides: TGTGCCAGCAGCGCGACAGGGGCGAACGAGCAGTACTTC. Encoded protein: CASSATGANEQYF.

This chain uses TRBV9 with TRBJ1-1, with 7 bases fitting TRBD1. This CDR3 comprises 14 residues. Trimming removed 3 bases from V and 1 base from J; junction bases left unmatched: 3. Germline assignment: CDR1 SGDLS and CDR2 YYNGEE. The DNA for the CDR3 is TGTGCCAGCAGCGAGACAGGGCAGAACACTGAAGCTTTCTTT. Its protein product is CASSETGQNTEAFF.

This clonotype was found a few times. The chain has TRBV4-1 and TRBJ1-5, with unresolved D. This CDR3 is built from 14 residues. CDR1 is MGHRA and CDR2 is YSYEKL in the germline V gene. Trimming took 3 bases from V and 3 from J, leaving 9 bases between them. CDR3 region: CASSQLTYNQPQHF. CDR3 bases: TGCGCCAGCAGCCAGTTAACGTACAATCAGCCCCAGCATTTT.

This clonotype was observed many times. The genes are TRBV11-2 and TRBJ2-5; D might be TRBD2 (6 bases). This CDR3 region has 17 residues. V lost 0 bases and J lost 4, with 18 bases in between. CDR1 is SGHAT and CDR2 is FQNNGV in the germline V gene. For the CDR3, the DNA is TGTGCCAGCAGCTTAGAGGGGATCGCCGGGGGAGGAGAGACCCAGTACTTC. It translates to CASSLEGIAGGGETQYF.